This is a list of T cell receptor beta chains from one sample in a study of T cells in narcolepsy. Sequenced by immunoSEQ multiplex PCR; TCRdb stores in-frame clones only, minus some. The sample has 25,000 to 30,000 clones, roughly 74% seen once. Source material: CD45RA- memory CD4+ T cells from PBMCs. The origin of the receptors is a human donor with narcolepsy. The CDR3 runs from the conserved cysteine through the conserved F or W. The D gene is left open where the match is weak. Only part of the rows carry a size: once, few, many, or a class if the clone is expanded.

v_call: TRBV19
d_call: TRBD1
clone_size: -
j_call: TRBJ2-5
cdr3_nt: TGTGCCAGTAGCCAAAAACAGGGGTCTCAAGAGACCCAGTACTTC
cdr3_aa: CASSQKQGSQETQYF

v_call: TRBV14
d_call: TRBD2
clone_size: -
j_call: TRBJ2-5
cdr3_nt: TGTGCCAGCAGCCAAGATCGGGGGGGCTGGGAGACCCAGTACTTC
cdr3_aa: CASSQDRGGWETQYF

v_call: TRBV6-5
d_call: TRBD2
clone_size: -
j_call: TRBJ2-7
cdr3_nt: TGTGCCAGCAGCCCCTCGGGAGGGACCCACTACGAGCAGTACTTC
cdr3_aa: CASSPSGGTHYEQYF

v_call: TRBV7-3
d_call: -
clone_size: few
j_call: TRBJ1-2
cdr3_nt: TGTGCCAGCAGTACGCAGGCGGGTGGCTACACCTTC
cdr3_aa: CASSTQAGGYTF

v_call: TRBV4-2
d_call: -
clone_size: -
j_call: TRBJ1-4
cdr3_nt: TGTGCCAGCAGCCAAGTTGATGAGAATGAAAAACTGTTTTTT
cdr3_aa: CASSQVDENEKLFF

v_call: TRBV29-1
d_call: -
clone_size: -
j_call: TRBJ1-1
cdr3_nt: TGCAGCGCCACCCCGCGGGGGGGCACTGAAGCTTTCTTT
cdr3_aa: CSATPRGGTEAFF

v_call: TRBV7-2
d_call: -
clone_size: -
j_call: TRBJ1-2
cdr3_nt: TGTGCCAGCAGCCCCCGGGCAGGGACGCTTTATGGCTACACCTTC
cdr3_aa: CASSPRAGTLYGYTF

v_call: TRBV9
d_call: -
clone_size: -
j_call: TRBJ1-1
cdr3_nt: TGTGCCAGCAGCGCACAGGAATACATGAACACTGAAGCTTTCTTT
cdr3_aa: CASSAQEYMNTEAFF

v_call: TRBV2
d_call: TRBD1
clone_size: few
j_call: TRBJ1-4
cdr3_nt: TGTGCCAGCAGTTTTGGACAGGGTGGTGAAAAACTGTTTTTT
cdr3_aa: CASSFGQGGEKLFF

v_call: TRBV5-1
d_call: -
clone_size: -
j_call: TRBJ2-1
cdr3_nt: TGCGCCAGCAGCTTGTACACAACTAGCCCCGAGCAGTTCTTC
cdr3_aa: CASSLYTTSPEQFF

v_call: TRBV7-9
d_call: -
clone_size: once
j_call: TRBJ1-3
cdr3_nt: TGTGCCAGCAGACGAGACTCTGGAAACACCATATATTTT
cdr3_aa: CASRRDSGNTIYF

v_call: TRBV19
d_call: -
clone_size: -
j_call: TRBJ1-2
cdr3_nt: TGTGCCAGTAGTATGAGTCGGACGGATGGCTACACCTTC
cdr3_aa: CASSMSRTDGYTF

v_call: TRBV27
d_call: -
clone_size: -
j_call: TRBJ2-2
cdr3_nt: TGTGCCAGCAGTCACGGGGCAAGCAACACCGGGGAGCTGTTTTTT
cdr3_aa: CASSHGASNTGELFF

v_call: TRBV6-1
d_call: -
clone_size: -
j_call: TRBJ1-3
cdr3_nt: TGTGCCAGCAGGGATCGAGGCTCTGGAAACACCATATATTTT
cdr3_aa: CASRDRGSGNTIYF

v_call: TRBV7-6
d_call: -
clone_size: -
j_call: TRBJ2-3
cdr3_nt: TGTGCCAGCAGCTCCTTAGGGTATTCGGAAGATACGCAGTATTTT
cdr3_aa: CASSSLGYSEDTQYF

v_call: TRBV7-9
d_call: -
clone_size: -
j_call: TRBJ1-6
cdr3_nt: TGTGCCAGCAGCGGCGGGCGTCGGGGGCAGGTGATATTTCGGGCACCCCTCCACTTT
cdr3_aa: CASSGGRRGQVIFRAPLHF

v_call: TRBV5-4
d_call: -
clone_size: -
j_call: TRBJ2-3
cdr3_nt: TGTGCCAGCAGCCGGGTAGGAGGGACAGATACGCAGTATTTT
cdr3_aa: CASSRVGGTDTQYF

v_call: TRBV2
d_call: -
clone_size: -
j_call: TRBJ1-6
cdr3_nt: TGTGCCAGCGATCGGACAGTGAATTCACCCCTCCACTTT
cdr3_aa: CASDRTVNSPLHF

v_call: TRBV6-1
d_call: TRBD1
clone_size: -
j_call: TRBJ2-3
cdr3_nt: TGTGCCAGCAGTGAACGACAGGGATTACCCACAGATACGCAGTATTTT
cdr3_aa: CASSERQGLPTDTQYF

v_call: TRBV4-1
d_call: TRBD1
clone_size: once
j_call: TRBJ1-6
cdr3_nt: TGCGCCAGCAGCCAAGACCCGGGGACAGGGGGAAGAAATTCACCCCTCCACTTT
cdr3_aa: CASSQDPGTGGRNSPLHF

v_call: TRBV7-8
d_call: TRBD1
clone_size: few
j_call: TRBJ2-2
cdr3_nt: TGTGCCAGCAGCTTACGAGCAAGGACAGGGACTAACACCGGGGAGCTGTTTTTT
cdr3_aa: CASSLRARTGTNTGELFF

v_call: TRBV10-3
d_call: TRBD2
clone_size: few
j_call: TRBJ2-7
cdr3_nt: TGTGCCACCAAGGAGACTAGCGGGGGGACCTACGAGCAGTACTTC
cdr3_aa: CATKETSGGTYEQYF

v_call: TRBV14
d_call: -
clone_size: -
j_call: TRBJ2-7
cdr3_nt: TGTGCCAGCAGCCGCCGGACTGGCTCCTACGAGCAGTACTTC
cdr3_aa: CASSRRTGSYEQYF

v_call: TRBV6-5
d_call: -
clone_size: -
j_call: TRBJ1-5
cdr3_nt: TGTGCCAGCCGAAAGACGGGGATAAACAATCAGCCCCAGCATTTT
cdr3_aa: CASRKTGINNQPQHF

v_call: TRBV2
d_call: -
clone_size: -
j_call: TRBJ1-5
cdr3_nt: TGTGCCAGCAGTCCTCTGCGGGGGCAGGGGAGCAATCAGCCCCAGCATTTT
cdr3_aa: CASSPLRGQGSNQPQHF

v_call: TRBV5-1
d_call: -
clone_size: -
j_call: TRBJ2-3
cdr3_nt: TGCGCCAGCAGCTCGGAGGGGACGGTTAGCACAGATACGCAGTATTTT
cdr3_aa: CASSSEGTVSTDTQYF

v_call: TRBV5-5
d_call: -
clone_size: -
j_call: TRBJ2-2
cdr3_nt: TGTGCCAGCAGCCAGCGACAGGTCTCGAACACCGGGGAGCTGTTTTTT
cdr3_aa: CASSQRQVSNTGELFF

v_call: TRBV15
d_call: TRBD2
clone_size: -
j_call: TRBJ2-2
cdr3_nt: TGTGCCACCTCCGGGACTAGCGGGTTCGGCGGGGAGCTGTTTTTT
cdr3_aa: CATSGTSGFGGELFF

v_call: TRBV6-5
d_call: -
clone_size: -
j_call: TRBJ1-1
cdr3_nt: TGTGCCAGCAGTTACTCGGCGGTGAACACTGAAGCTTTCTTT
cdr3_aa: CASSYSAVNTEAFF

v_call: TRBV18
d_call: TRBD2
clone_size: -
j_call: TRBJ2-3
cdr3_nt: TGTGCCAGCTCACCTAGCGGGGGGGCAGATACGCAGTATTTT
cdr3_aa: CASSPSGGADTQYF

v_call: TRBV19
d_call: -
clone_size: -
j_call: TRBJ1-4
cdr3_nt: TGTGCCAGTAGTCCTCGGTTTGCAGGACGAGACGAAAAACTGTTTTTT
cdr3_aa: CASSPRFAGRDEKLFF

v_call: TRBV6-6
d_call: -
clone_size: -
j_call: TRBJ2-7
cdr3_nt: TGTGCCAGCAGTTCACGACAGGGACTCTACGAGCAGTACTTC
cdr3_aa: CASSSRQGLYEQYF

v_call: TRBV29-1
d_call: TRBD1
clone_size: -
j_call: TRBJ1-2
cdr3_nt: TGCAGCGTTTTGACAGGGGCCTCCGGCTATGGCTACACCTTC
cdr3_aa: CSVLTGASGYGYTF

v_call: TRBV6-1
d_call: TRBD1
clone_size: -
j_call: TRBJ1-5
cdr3_nt: TGTGCCAGCAGCTCAGGGGGTAAGAATCAGCCCCAGCATTTT
cdr3_aa: CASSSGGKNQPQHF

v_call: TRBV7-8
d_call: TRBD2
clone_size: -
j_call: TRBJ2-1
cdr3_nt: TGTGCCAGCAGCTTAGTCGGGGGGAAGAGTGAGCAGTTCTTC
cdr3_aa: CASSLVGGKSEQFF

v_call: TRBV30
d_call: TRBD1
clone_size: -
j_call: TRBJ2-3
cdr3_nt: TGTGCCTGGAGTGCCAGACAGGGAGATACGCAGTATTTT
cdr3_aa: CAWSARQGDTQYF

v_call: TRBV4-1
d_call: TRBD1
clone_size: -
j_call: TRBJ1-5
cdr3_nt: TGCGCCAGCAGCCTTGGGACAGCGTGGGTCAATCAGCCCCAGCATTTT
cdr3_aa: CASSLGTAWVNQPQHF

v_call: TRBV19
d_call: -
clone_size: -
j_call: TRBJ2-2
cdr3_nt: TGTGCCAGTAGTAGGGGCACGGGTAACATCGGGGAGCTGTTTTTT
cdr3_aa: CASSRGTGNIGELFF

v_call: TRBV4-1
d_call: TRBD1
clone_size: -
j_call: TRBJ2-7
cdr3_nt: TGCGCCAGCAGCTCCCCAGGGGGAACCTACGAGCAGTACTTC
cdr3_aa: CASSSPGGTYEQYF

v_call: TRBV7-2
d_call: -
clone_size: -
j_call: TRBJ1-3
cdr3_nt: TGTGCCAGCAGCTCCTTTTCAGGAAACACCATATATTTT
cdr3_aa: CASSSFSGNTIYF

v_call: TRBV4-1
d_call: TRBD1
clone_size: -
j_call: TRBJ1-1
cdr3_nt: TGCGCCAGCAGCGCCCAGACAGGGGGCACTGAAGCTTTCTTT
cdr3_aa: CASSAQTGGTEAFF

v_call: TRBV5-1
d_call: TRBD1
clone_size: -
j_call: TRBJ1-1
cdr3_nt: TGCGCCAGCAGCACAGGGGGCGCTGAAGCTTTCTTT
cdr3_aa: CASSTGGAEAFF

v_call: TRBV2
d_call: TRBD1
clone_size: -
j_call: TRBJ1-1
cdr3_nt: TGTGCCAGCAAATCAGGGGGTGGAAACACTGAAGCTTTCTTT
cdr3_aa: CASKSGGGNTEAFF

v_call: TRBV19
d_call: -
clone_size: -
j_call: TRBJ1-1
cdr3_nt: TGTGCCAGTAGACCGACAGCGGGTACTGAAGCTTTCTTT
cdr3_aa: CASRPTAGTEAFF

v_call: TRBV6-5
d_call: TRBD1
clone_size: -
j_call: TRBJ1-2
cdr3_nt: TGTGCCAGCAGTTCCGGGACAGGGGAGGACTATGGCTACACCTTC
cdr3_aa: CASSSGTGEDYGYTF

v_call: TRBV18
d_call: -
clone_size: -
j_call: TRBJ2-1
cdr3_nt: TGTGCCAGCTCCCCGAAGGAGGGCGCGGGGGCCCGTAATGAGCAGTTCTTC
cdr3_aa: CASSPKEGAGARNEQFF

v_call: TRBV6-1
d_call: TRBD1
clone_size: -
j_call: TRBJ2-7
cdr3_nt: TGTGCCAGCAGCTCGCGGACAGGGAGTGAATACGAGCAGTACTTC
cdr3_aa: CASSSRTGSEYEQYF